The next 15 T cell receptor beta chains were all read from a single sample in a study of brain T cells in children with intractable seizures. Only in-frame clones appear in the TCRdb table, and some are missing; sequencing was by immunoSEQ multiplex PCR. Among about 340,000 clones, nearly 95% were seen once, and the ten largest hold about 5.8%. Time point indicated: blood from clinic visit 5 months post-surgery; TSC patient then seizure free. This sample comprised peripheral blood, obtained 4 to 6 months after surgery. The receptors stem from a boy under two years old with tuberous sclerosis and intractable seizures.

This rearrangement joins TRBV7-9 to TRBJ1-1; D gene ambiguous. The germline V gene has CDR1 SEHNR and CDR2 FQNEAQ (reference sequence). The V end lost 1 base, the J end lost 10 bases, and 10 bases lay between the germline ends. The CDR3 loop spans 12 amino acids. CDR3 in amino acids: CASSLVLGTAFF. Here the CDR3 DNA reads TGTGCCAGCAGCTTAGTTCTGGGTACAGCTTTCTTT.

The rearrangement joins TRBV24-1 to TRBJ1-5; 9 bases align to TRBD1. With V trimmed by 3 bases and J by 5 bases, 13 bases remained unmatched. This CDR3 contains 18 residues. Germline V gene sequence: CDR1 KGHDR, CDR2 SFDVKD. The CDR3 spells CATSDRMTGGFYDQPQHF. The CDR3 DNA reads TGTGCCACCAGTGATCGGATGACAGGGGGATTTTATGATCAGCCCCAGCATTTT.

V is TRBV5-1 and J is TRBJ2-3, with 11 bases lining up with TRBD2. There are 16 residues in the CDR3. The V and J ends lost 2 bases and 1 base, in that order; junction bases with no gene match: 3. Per germline, CDR1 SGHRS and CDR2 YFSETQ. The CDR3 protein is CASSLTSGGCTDTQYF. The CDR3 nucleotides read TGCGCCAGCAGCTTAACTAGCGGGGGTTGCACAGATACGCAGTATTTT.

The count of this clone is one. The rearrangement links TRBV4-1 to TRBJ1-1; 9 nucleotides align to TRBD1. The CDR3 contains 17 residues. The V and J ends lost 4 bases and 0 bases, in that order; junction bases with no gene match: 9. Germline V gene lookup returns CDR1 MGHRA and CDR2 YSYEKL. CDR3 bases: TGCGCCAGCAGCCCGGAGGACAGGGGAGGGGTGAACACTGAAGCTTTCTTT. Translating it yields CASSPEDRGGVNTEAFF.

This chain joins TRBV9 and TRBJ1-2, with 8 bases that match TRBD1. This CDR3 comprises 15 residues. V gave up 0 bases and J gave up 5 bases; unmatched junction bases: 6. Germline V CDR1 and CDR2: SGDLS, YYNGEE. This CDR3 reads CASSVGPDRGYGYTF. DNA of the CDR3: TGTGCCAGCAGCGTAGGCCCTGACAGGGGATATGGCTACACCTTC. Supplemented by reference TRBV9 and TRBJ1-2, the full variable domain reads DSGVTQTPKHLITATGQRVTLRCSPRSGDLSVYWYQQSLDQGLQFLIQYYNGEERAKGNILERFSAQQFPDLHSELNLSSLELGDSALYFCASSVGPDRGYGYTFGSGTRLTVV.

The chain is built from TRBV29-1 and TRBJ2-1; D is undetermined. Germline V gives CDR1 SQVTM, CDR2 ANQGSEA. V was clipped by 3 bases and J by 3 bases, with 9 bases between them. The CDR3 totals 13 residues. The DNA of the CDR3 is TGCAGCGTTGAGGGTATAGGCTACAATGAGCAGTTCTTC. This translates into CSVEGIGYNEQFF.

The rearrangement links TRBV27 to TRBJ2-7; TRBD1 aligns across 12 bases. The junction had 14 bases not matched to a gene; V was cut back by 6 bases and J by 5 bases. The CDR3 sequence is 17 residues long. Germline CDR1 MNHEY, CDR2 SMNVEV (reference sequence). CDR3 in amino acids: CASRSPSRDRGPHEQYF. CDR3 nucleotides: TGTGCCAGCAGGTCCCCCTCCCGGGACAGGGGGCCCCACGAGCAGTACTTC.

Note on this clone: Other DNA sequences in this sample translate to the same CDR3. V and J are TRBV5-1 and TRBJ1-1; a possible D gene is TRBD1 (5 bases). The germline CDR1 and CDR2 sequences are SGHRS and YFSETQ. There are 13 residues in the CDR3. Trimming cost V 2 bases and J 5 bases, with 10 bases left between them. In DNA, the CDR3 is TGCGCCAGCAGCTTCGGGGGTAATACTGAAGCTTTCTTT. Its translation is CASSFGGNTEAFF.

The rearrangement uses TRBV6-5 and TRBJ2-6; no reliable D call. This CDR3 has 14 residues. Per germline, CDR1 MNHEY and CDR2 SVGAGI. Trimming took off 3 bases at V and 0 bases at J, with 3 bases between the two ends. The CDR3 region is CASSYFSGANVLTF. The CDR3 DNA reads TGTGCCAGCAGTTATTTCTCTGGGGCCAACGTCCTGACTTTC.

The rearrangement joins TRBV24-1 to TRBJ2-5; the match to TRBD1 covers 11 bases. This CDR3 spans 16 amino acids. The V segment lost 7 bases and the J segment 2 bases; nucleotides outside the gene matches: 8. CDR1 and CDR2 from the germline V gene are KGHDR and SFDVKD. CDR3 region: CATSPSGQGVQETQYF. CDR3 sequence (DNA): TGTGCCACCAGCCCGTCGGGACAGGGGGTTCAAGAGACCCAGTACTTC.

This sequence joins TRBV7-6 and TRBJ2-7; unclear D gene. Germline lookup yields CDR1 SGHVS and CDR2 FNYEAQ. The CDR3 loop spans 14 amino acids. V dropped 3 bases and J dropped 2 bases, with 11 bases sitting between them. CDR3 protein: CASSLALGAYEQYF. CDR3 nucleotides: TGTGCCAGCAGCTTGGCACTCGGAGCCTACGAGCAGTACTTC.

The J gene is TRBJ2-2, the V gene TRBV11-2; 9 bases map to TRBD2. CDR1 is SGHAT and CDR2 is FQNNGV in the germline V gene. Losses at the gene ends were 6 bases for V and 2 bases for J; bases not matched to a gene: 7. The length of the CDR3 is 16 residues. CDR3 amino acids: CASSRSGGQNTGELFF. The DNA for the CDR3 is TGTGCCAGCAGTCGTAGCGGGGGCCAAAACACCGGGGAGCTGTTTTTT.

The chain recombines TRBV2 with TRBJ1-2; D remains ambiguous. V shed 6 bases and J shed 8 bases, with 16 bases lying between them. CDR3 size: 13 residues. Germline V lookup: CDR1 SNHLY, CDR2 FYNNEI. The CDR3 DNA reads as TGTGCCAGCAGGCCCCCGGGCTTTGAAGGCTACACCTTC. Translating gives CASRPPGFEGYTF. The whole variable domain, remainder taken from reference TRBV2 and TRBJ1-2, is EPEVTQTPSHQVTQMGQEVILRCVPISNHLYFYWYRQILGQKVEFLVSFYNNEISEKSEIFDDQFSVERPDGSNFTLKIRSTKLEDSAMYFCASRPPGFEGYTFGSGTRLTVV.

This clone appeared a few times. The chain's CDR3 is CASSRGDGQPQHF. The CDR3 DNA reads TGTGCCAGCAGTCGAGGGGACGGTCAGCCCCAGCATTTT. The chain employs TRBV12-3 or TRBV12-4 and TRBJ1-5, with a possible D match to TRBD1 (5 bases). CDR3 length equals 13 residues. Trimming took 5 bases from V and 6 from J, leaving 11 bases between them.

The chain employs TRBV7-9 and TRBJ1-1, with D unclear. Germline values: CDR1 SEHNR, CDR2 FQNEAQ (reference sequence). This CDR3 comprises 13 residues. V lost 1 base to trimming and J lost 3 bases, with 6 bases between them. CDR3 protein: CASSLEGDTEAFF. The CDR3 region has the DNA TGTGCCAGCAGCTTAGAAGGAGACACTGAAGCTTTCTTT. The full variable domain, rest sourced from reference TRBV7-9 and TRBJ1-1, is DTGVSQNPRHKITKRGQNVTFRCDPISEHNRLYWYRQTLGQGPEFLTYFQNEAQLEKSRLLSDRFSAERPKGSFSTLEIQRTEQGDSAMYLCASSLEGDTEAFFGQGTRLTVV.